These 14 T cell receptor beta chains originate from one sample sequenced in a study of blood T cell repertoires in COVID-19. The repertoire was sequenced with immunoSEQ multiplex PCR; TCRdb's copy has only in-frame clones and lacks some. The repertoire has about 160,000 clones, roughly nine tenths of them found once; the top ten carry about 18%. The sample was peripheral blood. The receptors stem from a man in his sixties with active or convalescent COVID-19.

The chain carries TRBV11-2 and TRBJ1-4, with TRBD1 identical over 9 bases. The CDR3 runs to 16 residues. V lost 3 bases and J lost 7; bases outside the gene matches: 9. The germline gives CDR1 SGHAT, CDR2 FQNNGV. The CDR3 region has the DNA TGTGCCAGCAGCTTGGGCAGCCGGACAGGGGTTGAAAAACTGTTTTTT. Its translation is CASSLGSRTGVEKLFF.

This chain uses TRBV10-3 with TRBJ2-7; 7 bases agree with TRBD2. The CDR3 totals 14 residues. Germline CDR1 and CDR2: ENHRY and SYGVKD. With V trimmed by 10 bases and J by 0 bases, 9 bases remained unmatched. As DNA, the CDR3 is TGTGCCAGCGCCATCGGCGGGAGCTCCTACGAGCAGTACTTC. This codes for CASAIGGSSYEQYF.

The rearrangement joins TRBV10-1 to TRBJ2-7, with D unresolved. Trimming removed 3 bases from V and 4 bases from J, with 16 bases in between. The germline V gene has CDR1 WNHNN and CDR2 SYGVQD (reference sequence). The CDR3 consists of 15 residues. In DNA form, the CDR3 reads TGCGCCAGCAGTGAAACCCTCGGTAGCCTTTACGAGCAGTACTTC. It encodes CASSETLGSLYEQYF.

This clone was counted once. The rearrangement uses TRBV27 and TRBJ1-5, with 8 bases fitting TRBD1. The DNA end favors TRBJ2-3, so the J call may be wrong. The CDR3 has 15 residues. Germline-derived CDR1 and CDR2 are MNHEY and SMNVEV (reference sequence). CDR3 nucleotides: TGTGCCAGCAGTCCGCAACGGACAGGGAATCAGCCCCAGTATTTT. Translation gives CASSPQRTGNQPQYF.

The chain combines TRBV19 with TRBJ2-3; 9 nucleotides line up with TRBD2. With V trimmed by 3 bases and J by 3 bases, 7 bases remained unmatched. CDR1 LNHDA and CDR2 SQIVND come from the germline V gene (reference sequence). The CDR3 runs to 16 residues. The CDR3 region is CASSILRGGATDTQYF. The CDR3 DNA is TGTGCCAGTAGTATCCTTCGCGGGGGGGCAACAGATACGCAGTATTTT.

The rearrangement uses TRBV7-2 and TRBJ2-3; D unclear. V was shortened by 5 bases and J by 4 bases, with 10 bases between the two germline ends. Looked up from germline, CDR1 is SGHTA and CDR2 is FQGNSA. This CDR3 is built from 13 residues. The CDR3 nucleotides are TGTGCCAGCAGCCTTAGCTATGCAGATACGCAGTATTTT. Amino acid sequence: CASSLSYADTQYF.

The gene calls are TRBV7-9 and TRBJ1-5; no firm D call. V was clipped by 5 bases and J by 1 base, with 12 bases between them. Germline loops: CDR1 SEHNR, CDR2 FQNEAQ (reference sequence). CDR3 length equals 15 residues. The CDR3 DNA reads TGTGCCAGCAGCCCCGGGGATTCCAGCAATCAGCCCCAGCATTTT. Translating it yields CASSPGDSSNQPQHF.

This clone was detected only once. The chain carries TRBV5-1 and TRBJ1-1; D possibly corresponds to TRBD1 (6 bases). Trimming shortened V by 1 base and J by 1 base, and 11 bases separated the two germline ends. Germline V gives CDR1 SGHRS, CDR2 YFSETQ. The CDR3 sequence is 15 residues long. The CDR3 here is CASSLLVGGNTEAFF. CDR3 DNA sequence: TGCGCCAGCAGCTTGTTAGTAGGGGGGAACACTGAAGCTTTCTTT.

The chain carries TRBV29-1 and TRBJ1-2, with 9 bases fitting TRBD1. The J segment lost 8 bases and the V segment lost 5 bases, leaving 6 bases of the junction unmatched. Looked up from germline, CDR1 is SQVTM and CDR2 is ANQGSEA. The CDR3 runs 12 residues. For the CDR3, the DNA is TGCAGCGTTACAGGGGGCGCGCTAGGCTACACCTTC. Protein sequence: CSVTGGALGYTF. Complete variable domain (other parts from reference TRBV29-1 and TRBJ1-2): SAVISQKPSRDICQRGTSLTIQCQVDSQVTMMFWYRQQPGQSLTLIATANQGSEATYESGFVIDKFPISRPNLTFSTLTVSNMSPEDSSIYLCSVTGGALGYTFGSGTRLTVV.

The rearrangement uses TRBV19 and TRBJ1-1, with 7 nucleotides matching TRBD1. After removal of 6 bases from V and 2 bases from J, the junction contained 6 bases not matched to a gene. This CDR3 has 14 residues. Germline V gives CDR1 LNHDA, CDR2 SQIVND (reference sequence). The CDR3 nucleotides are TGTGCCAGTAGATCGAGACAGGGCAACACTGAAGCTTTCTTT. This codes for CASRSRQGNTEAFF.

The genes are TRBV5-1 and TRBJ2-7; 8 nucleotides align to TRBD1. J lost 6 bases, V lost 3 bases, and 8 bases had no gene match. The germline V gene has CDR1 SGHRS and CDR2 YFSETQ. This CDR3 has 14 residues. The CDR3: CASSSTGQGGEQYF. The CDR3 DNA follows: TGCGCCAGCAGCTCGACCGGACAGGGCGGCGAGCAGTACTTC.

This chain uses TRBV5-1 with TRBJ1-2, with TRBD1 as a possible D gene (5 bases). V gave up 1 base and J gave up 4 bases, with 11 bases separating them. Germline CDR1 reads SGHRS; CDR2 reads YFSETQ. The CDR3 covers 14 residues. Here the CDR3 reads CASSLTGSGYGYTF. As DNA, the CDR3 is TGCGCCAGCAGCTTGACAGGATCGGGCTATGGCTACACCTTC.

At least ten counts were recorded for this clone. The chain couples TRBV14 to TRBJ1-2; maybe TRBD1 (6 bases). The ends were cut back, 2 bases at V and 1 base at J, with 11 bases in the middle. The CDR3 consists of 15 residues. The germline V gene encodes CDR1 SGHDN and CDR2 FVKESK. The DNA of the CDR3 is TGTGCCAGCAGCCAAAACCGACAGGTTAACTATGGCTACACCTTC. It codes for CASSQNRQVNYGYTF.

The chain uses TRBV11-3 and TRBJ2-3; 7 positions agree with TRBD2. This CDR3 contains 15 residues. CDR1 and CDR2 from the germline V gene are SGHNT and YENEEA. The V gene end was trimmed by 1 base and the J gene end by 7 bases; junction bases not matched to a gene: 8. DNA for the CDR3: TGTGCCAGCAGCTTAGGGGCGGGAGCTCGAAATACGCAGTATTTT. Amino acid sequence: CASSLGAGARNTQYF.